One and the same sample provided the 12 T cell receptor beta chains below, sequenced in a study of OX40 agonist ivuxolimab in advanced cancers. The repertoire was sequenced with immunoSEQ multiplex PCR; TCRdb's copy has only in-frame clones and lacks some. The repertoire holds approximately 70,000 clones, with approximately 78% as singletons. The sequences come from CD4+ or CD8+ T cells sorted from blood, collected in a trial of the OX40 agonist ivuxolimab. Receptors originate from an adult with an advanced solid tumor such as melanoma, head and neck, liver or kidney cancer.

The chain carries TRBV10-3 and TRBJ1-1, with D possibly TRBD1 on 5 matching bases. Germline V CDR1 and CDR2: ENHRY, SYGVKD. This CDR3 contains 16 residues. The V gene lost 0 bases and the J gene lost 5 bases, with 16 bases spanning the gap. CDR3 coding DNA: TGTGCCATCAGTGAGTCGAACGCAGGGCGGAGGACTGAAGCTTTCTTT. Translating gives CAISESNAGRRTEAFF.

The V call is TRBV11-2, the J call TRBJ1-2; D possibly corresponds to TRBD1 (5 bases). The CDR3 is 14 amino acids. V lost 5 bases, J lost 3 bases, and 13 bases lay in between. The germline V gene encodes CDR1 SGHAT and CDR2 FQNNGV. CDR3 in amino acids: CASSQATTDYGYTF. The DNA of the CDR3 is TGTGCCAGCAGCCAAGCGACGACAGACTATGGCTACACCTTC.

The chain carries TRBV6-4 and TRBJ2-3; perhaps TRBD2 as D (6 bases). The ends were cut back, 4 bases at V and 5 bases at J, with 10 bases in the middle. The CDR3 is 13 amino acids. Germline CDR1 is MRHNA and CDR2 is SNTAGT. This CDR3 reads CASSGEAGDTQYF. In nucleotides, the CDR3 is TGTGCCAGCAGTGGGGAGGCTGGAGATACGCAGTATTTT.

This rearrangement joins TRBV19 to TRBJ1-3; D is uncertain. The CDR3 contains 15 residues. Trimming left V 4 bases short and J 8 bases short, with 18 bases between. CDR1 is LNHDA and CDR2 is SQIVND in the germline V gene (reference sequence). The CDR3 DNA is TGTGCCAGTAGTAGACGAGGACCATCTCGGGACACCATATATTTT. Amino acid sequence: CASSRRGPSRDTIYF.

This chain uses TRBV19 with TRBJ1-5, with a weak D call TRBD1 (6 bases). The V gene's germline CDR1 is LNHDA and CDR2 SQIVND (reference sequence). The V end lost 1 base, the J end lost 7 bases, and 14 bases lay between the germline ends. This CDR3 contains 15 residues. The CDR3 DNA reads TGTGCCAGTAGTATAGGGATGCTGGGGGCACAGCCCCAGCATTTT. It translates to CASSIGMLGAQPQHF.

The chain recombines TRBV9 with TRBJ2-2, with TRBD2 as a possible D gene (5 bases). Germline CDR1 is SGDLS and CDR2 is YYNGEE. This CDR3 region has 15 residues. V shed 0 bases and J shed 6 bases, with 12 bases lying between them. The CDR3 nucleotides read TGTGCCAGCAGCGTAGTACTAGGGTGGGCCGGGGAGCTGTTTTTT. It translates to CASSVVLGWAGELFF.

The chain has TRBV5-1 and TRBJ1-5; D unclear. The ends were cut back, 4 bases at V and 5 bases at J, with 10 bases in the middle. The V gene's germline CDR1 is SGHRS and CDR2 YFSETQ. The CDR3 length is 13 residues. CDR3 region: CASSLMPDQPQHF. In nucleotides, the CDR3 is TGCGCCAGCAGCCTCATGCCGGATCAGCCCCAGCATTTT.

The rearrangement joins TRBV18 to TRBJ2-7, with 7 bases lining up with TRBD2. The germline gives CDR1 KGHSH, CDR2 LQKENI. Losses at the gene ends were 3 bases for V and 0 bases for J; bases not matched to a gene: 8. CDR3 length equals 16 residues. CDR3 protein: CASSPPLTSDSYEQYF. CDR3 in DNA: TGTGCCAGCTCACCCCCCCTTACTAGCGACTCCTACGAGCAGTACTTC.

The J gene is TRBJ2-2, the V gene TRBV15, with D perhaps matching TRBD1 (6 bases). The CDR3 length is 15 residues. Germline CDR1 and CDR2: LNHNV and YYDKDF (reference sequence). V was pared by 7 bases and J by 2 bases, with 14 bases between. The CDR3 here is CATKGAGANTGELFF. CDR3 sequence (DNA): TGTGCCACCAAAGGGGCAGGGGCCAACACCGGGGAGCTGTTTTTT.

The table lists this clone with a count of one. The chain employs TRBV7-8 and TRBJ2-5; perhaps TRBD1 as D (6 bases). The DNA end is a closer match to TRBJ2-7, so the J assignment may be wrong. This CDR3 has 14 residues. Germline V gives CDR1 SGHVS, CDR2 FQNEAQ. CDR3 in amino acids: CASSQGLGSYEQYF. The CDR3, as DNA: TGTGCCAGCAGCCAGGGGCTCGGGTCCTACGAGCAGTACTTC.

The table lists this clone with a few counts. CDR3 bases: TGTGCCTGGAGACGGACAGGGGCCGGGGAGCTGTTTTTT. Translated: CAWRRTGAGELFF. V usage is TRBV30 and J usage is TRBJ2-2; 9 bases align to TRBD1. V lost 3 bases, J lost 6 bases, and 2 bases stayed unmatched. The CDR3 is 13 residues long. The V gene's germline CDR1 is GTSNPN and CDR2 SVGIG (reference sequence).

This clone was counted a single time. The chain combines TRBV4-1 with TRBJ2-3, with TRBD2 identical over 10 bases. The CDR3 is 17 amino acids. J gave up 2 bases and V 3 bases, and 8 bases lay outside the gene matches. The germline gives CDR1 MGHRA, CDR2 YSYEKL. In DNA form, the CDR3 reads TGCGCCAGCAGCCACGCCATTAGCGGGGGGAACACAGATACGCAGTATTTT. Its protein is CASSHAISGGNTDTQYF.